The 22 T cell receptor beta chains below were found in one sample sequenced in a study of shared clonotypes between healthy human individuals. Positive CCR7 selection of CD45RO-negative cells yielded the naive CD8 cells, and terminally differentiated effector memory CD45RA+ cells were excluded. Clones were sequenced by immunoSEQ multiplex PCR, and TCRdb holds only the in-frame ones, with some missing. The table shows roughly 2.1 million clones, with approximately 94% occurring only once. Source material: naive CD8+ T cells from PBMCs. The source is a man younger than 30 in good health. Some clones in this sample may be carry-over from other donors' samples.

This chain joins TRBV4-1 and TRBJ2-3; 7 bases agree with TRBD2. J lost 4 bases, V lost 4 bases, and 14 bases had no gene match. Germline values: CDR1 MGHRA, CDR2 YSYEKL. CDR3 length equals 17 residues. This CDR3 is CASSPYSGLAAPDTQYF. The DNA of the CDR3 is TGCGCCAGCAGCCCCTACTCCGGGCTAGCGGCCCCAGATACGCAGTATTTT.

There are a few counts of this clone. The chain employs TRBV29-1 and TRBJ1-2; D gene unclear. Trimming pared 2 bases from V and 2 bases from J, leaving 15 bases between. This CDR3 is 15 amino acids long. CDR1 is SQVTM, CDR2 ANQGSEA, per germline. The DNA for the CDR3 is TGCAGCGTTGAACCGGTCGTAAACGTAAACTATGGCTACACCTTC. This translates into CSVEPVVNVNYGYTF.

This clone was detected only once. The chain couples TRBV5-1 to TRBJ1-2; D not certain. Trimming shortened V by 4 bases and J by 6 bases, and 10 bases separated the two germline ends. CDR1 and CDR2 from the germline V gene are SGHRS and YFSETQ. The CDR3 is made up of 12 amino acids. Here the CDR3 reads CASSPGGNGYTF. Here the CDR3 DNA reads TGCGCCAGCAGCCCGGGCGGTAATGGCTACACCTTC. The full variable domain, with the rest looked up from reference TRBV5-1 and TRBJ1-2, is KAGVTQTPRYLIKTRGQQVTLSCSPISGHRSVSWYQQTPGQGLQFLFEYFSETQRNKGNFPGRFSGRQFSNSRSEMNVSTLELGDSALYLCASSPGGNGYTFGSGTRLTVV.

This chain joins TRBV11-2 and TRBJ2-5, with D hard to call. The CDR3 is made up of 17 amino acids. The V gene's germline CDR1 is SGHAT and CDR2 FQNNGV. Trimming took 4 bases from V and 5 from J, leaving 23 bases between them. CDR3 in amino acids: CASSYFPGPIMTETQYF. In nucleotides, the CDR3 is TGTGCCAGCAGCTACTTCCCGGGTCCGATTATGACGGAGACCCAGTACTTC. The complete variable domain, with remaining parts taken from reference TRBV11-2 and TRBJ2-5, reads EAGVAQSPRYKIIEKRQSVAFWCNPISGHATLYWYQQILGQGPKLLIQFQNNGVVDDSQLPKDRFSAERLKGVDSTLKIQPAKLEDSAVYLCASSYFPGPIMTETQYFGPGTRLLVL.

The rearrangement links TRBV19 to TRBJ2-7; weak D call: TRBD2 (5 bases). This CDR3 has 16 residues. Trimming took off 6 bases at V and 5 bases at J, with 23 bases between the two ends. From germline, CDR1 is LNHDA and CDR2 SQIVND (reference sequence). The CDR3 sequence: CASSNRGGLPGDEQYF. CDR3 nucleotide sequence: TGTGCCAGTAGCAACCGTGGAGGACTCCCCGGGGACGAGCAGTACTTC.

This rearrangement joins TRBV11-2 to TRBJ2-1, with 8 nucleotides matching TRBD2. Per germline, CDR1 SGHAT and CDR2 FQNNGV. Trimming at V came to 1 base and at J to 4 bases, leaving 6 bases not matched to a gene. The CDR3 runs to 16 residues. The CDR3 bases are TGTGCCAGCAGCTTAGGAACCGGGACTAGATACAATGAGCAGTTCTTC. It yields the protein CASSLGTGTRYNEQFF. Full variable domain (missing parts from reference TRBV11-2 and TRBJ2-1): EAGVAQSPRYKIIEKRQSVAFWCNPISGHATLYWYQQILGQGPKLLIQFQNNGVVDDSQLPKDRFSAERLKGVDSTLKIQPAKLEDSAVYLCASSLGTGTRYNEQFFGPGTRLTVL.

The chain links TRBV7-6 to TRBJ1-2; 7 bases match TRBD1. J was trimmed by 4 bases and V by 4 bases; bases with no gene match: 3. The CDR3 length is 13 residues. The V gene's germline CDR1 is SGHVS and CDR2 FNYEAQ. CDR3 sequence reads: CASSSDRSYGYTF. The CDR3 nucleotides read TGTGCCAGCAGCTCGGACAGGAGCTATGGCTACACCTTC.

The V call is TRBV15, the J call TRBJ2-1; D may match TRBD1 or TRBD2 (5 bases each). In germline, CDR1 is LNHNV, CDR2 YYDKDF (reference sequence). This CDR3 spans 15 amino acids. The V gene lost 1 base and the J gene lost 2 bases, with 9 bases spanning the gap. The chain's CDR3 is CATSRVPGPYNEQFF. In DNA form, the CDR3 reads TGTGCCACCAGCAGAGTGCCGGGACCCTACAATGAGCAGTTCTTC.

V usage is TRBV27 and J usage is TRBJ2-7; D possibly corresponds to TRBD1 (6 bases). Germline lookup yields CDR1 MNHEY and CDR2 SMNVEV (reference sequence). The V and J ends lost 6 bases and 5 bases respectively, with 23 bases between them. The CDR3 spans 16 residues. For the CDR3, the DNA is TGTGCCAGCAGCCGAAGAACCACATTACAGGGACACGAGCAGTACTTC. It translates to CASSRRTTLQGHEQYF.

V gene TRBV19 combines with J gene TRBJ2-5; TRBD2 aligns across 11 bases. V shed 2 bases and J 4 bases; nucleotides not matched to a gene: 9. Germline values: CDR1 LNHDA, CDR2 SQIVND (reference sequence). The CDR3 contains 17 residues. The CDR3: CASSISTLAGVGETQYF. The CDR3 DNA follows: TGTGCCAGTAGTATATCTACACTAGCGGGAGTTGGAGAGACCCAGTACTTC.

This chain links TRBV27 with TRBJ2-7; D possibly corresponds to TRBD2 (5 bases). V lost 5 bases and J lost 3, with 20 bases in between. The CDR3 is 16 amino acids. Looked up from germline, CDR1 is MNHEY and CDR2 is SMNVEV (reference sequence). CDR3 loop: CASSAKPVQRYYEQYF. The CDR3 nucleotides read TGTGCCAGCAGTGCGAAGCCCGTCCAGCGGTACTACGAGCAGTACTTC.

This clone was recorded only once. The chain uses TRBV30 and TRBJ1-2; TRBD1 matches at 8 bases. There are 11 residues in the CDR3. Germline assignment: CDR1 GTSNPN and CDR2 SVGIG (reference sequence). V gave up 8 bases and J gave up 4 bases; unmatched junction bases: 3. The CDR3 bases are TGTGCCACAGGGGGGCCCTATGGCTACACCTTC. Protein: CATGGPYGYTF.

The gene calls are TRBV13 and TRBJ1-2; 9 nucleotides match TRBD1. V lost 0 bases, J lost 1 base, and 0 bases stayed unmatched. Looked up from germline, CDR1 is PRHDT and CDR2 is FYEKMQ (reference sequence). The CDR3 loop spans 15 amino acids. CDR3 DNA sequence: TGTGCCAGCAGCTTAGGGACAGGGGGTAACTATGGCTACACCTTC. Its protein is CASSLGTGGNYGYTF.

V usage is TRBV7-6 and J usage is TRBJ2-7; 7 bases line up with TRBD1. The CDR3 has 14 amino acids. The trim removed 3 bases at V and 5 bases at J, leaving 7 bases unmatched. The V gene's germline CDR1 is SGHVS and CDR2 FNYEAQ. The CDR3 here is CASSFTTGFHEQYF. CDR3 DNA: TGTGCCAGCAGCTTTACGACAGGGTTCCACGAGCAGTACTTC.

The chain couples TRBV9 to TRBJ2-2; no definite D call. The germline V gene encodes CDR1 SGDLS and CDR2 YYNGEE. V was clipped by 0 bases and J by 3 bases, with 15 bases between them. The CDR3 loop spans 17 amino acids. The DNA for the CDR3 is TGTGCCAGCAGCGTAGTAGTTAGGGTACCGCACACCGGGGAGCTGTTTTTT. As protein: CASSVVVRVPHTGELFF.

The V call is TRBV2, the J call TRBJ2-5, with a weak D call TRBD2 (6 bases). The germline V and J ends were trimmed by 1 base and 5 bases, with 14 bases remaining between them. This CDR3 spans 15 amino acids. Germline-derived CDR1 and CDR2 are SNHLY and FYNNEI. This CDR3 reads CASSEVGGVWETQYF. DNA of the CDR3: TGTGCCAGCAGTGAAGTCGGGGGAGTCTGGGAGACCCAGTACTTC.

Comments on this clone: Relative to the germline gene, one junction end is altered; a read error may explain this. The J gene is TRBJ2-3, the V gene TRBV13; D is possibly TRBD1 (5 bases). The CDR3 is 8 residues long. CDR1 and CDR2 (germline): PRHDT, FYEKMQ (reference sequence). This chain's CDR3 is CASSPRDF. DNA of the CDR3: TGTGCCAGCAGCCCCAGGGATTTT. The full variable domain, completed using reference TRBV13 and TRBJ2-3, is AAGVIQSPRHLIKEKRETATLKCYPIPRHDTVYWYQQGPGQDPQFLISFYEKMQSDKGSIPDRFSAQQFSDYHSELNMSSLELGDSALYFCASSPRDFGPGTRLTVL.

As for this clone: The sample has other DNA sequences that encode this CDR3 too. CDR3 region: CASSSYQETQYF. CDR3 nucleotide sequence: TGTGCCAGCAGTTCATACCAAGAGACCCAGTACTTC. The chain couples TRBV27 to TRBJ2-5; D is uncertain. V lost 4 bases and J 0 bases, leaving 3 bases between the germline ends. This CDR3 region has 12 residues. CDR1 is MNHEY and CDR2 is SMNVEV in the germline V gene (reference sequence).

This clone appeared once. This chain joins TRBV14 and TRBJ2-7, with D perhaps TRBD1 (6 bases). The CDR3 runs 17 residues. V was clipped by 3 bases and J by 4 bases, with 22 bases between them. Germline-derived CDR1 and CDR2 are SGHDN and FVKESK. CDR3 DNA: TGTGCCAGCAGCCATTTTGATAGGGGGAGAGGAGTTTACGAGCAGTACTTC. Translated: CASSHFDRGRGVYEQYF.

The chain joins TRBV5-6 to TRBJ2-2; 9 bases agree with TRBD1. With V trimmed by 4 bases and J by 3 bases, 13 bases remained unmatched. Germline CDR1 reads SGHDT; CDR2 reads YYEEEE. The CDR3 has 18 residues. The CDR3 DNA sequence: TGTGCCAGCAGCCTGCCTTACCTAGGACAGGGGCACACCGGGGAGCTGTTTTTT. Its protein product is CASSLPYLGQGHTGELFF. The full variable domain, with the rest looked up from reference TRBV5-6 and TRBJ2-2, is DAGVTQSPTHLIKTRGQQVTLRCSPKSGHDTVSWYQQALGQGPQFIFQYYEEEERQRGNFPDRFSGHQFPNYSSELNVNALLLGDSALYLCASSLPYLGQGHTGELFFGEGSRLTVL.

The V call is TRBV9, the J call TRBJ1-1, with a tentative D call TRBD1 (5 bases). Germline V gene lookup returns CDR1 SGDLS and CDR2 YYNGEE. This CDR3 spans 14 amino acids. Trimming shortened V by 1 base and J by 4 bases, and 11 bases separated the two germline ends. The CDR3 protein is CASSVNGASTEAFF. CDR3 nucleotides: TGTGCCAGCAGCGTAAACGGGGCGAGCACTGAAGCTTTCTTT.

The chain links TRBV6-1 to TRBJ1-1; 7 nucleotides match TRBD1. V lost 6 bases, J lost 1 base, and 5 bases stayed unmatched. CDR3 length equals 14 residues. Germline lookup yields CDR1 MNHNS and CDR2 SASEGT. CDR3 in DNA: TGTGCCAGCAGATGGACAGGATCGAACACTGAAGCTTTCTTT. Its protein product is CASRWTGSNTEAFF.